This TCR beta chain appears in the sequencing data of a study of T cells in Graves' hyperthyroidism and ophthalmopathy. Findings and caveats of the study: Ophthalmopathy got predicted by the model a median 6.5 months before its onset.

RNA transcripts provided the source from which TCR beta CDR3 regions were amplified. A set of HTBI primers served as the primers for a first-round RT-PCR of the TCR CDR3. TCRdb re-called the multiplex PCR reads with MiXCR, one entry per CDR3 protein. The profile shows 400,000 or so distinct CDR3 sequences, approximately 14% of them singletons. Cells are PBMCs isolated from roughly 9.3 ml of fresh blood. Points on this clonotype: The antigen remains undetermined. This may arise from a read error, as a much more abundant clone is one base away.

The sample taken for sequencing was blood. This receptor was taken from a woman in her fifties or sixties with Graves' ophthalmopathy.

DNA for the CDR3: TGTGCCAGCAGCGACGGCGTAGGTACCATATATTTT. It translates to CASSDGVGTIYF. The chain links TRBV3-1 to TRBJ1-3, with unresolved D. The CDR3 contains 12 residues. Trimming shortened V by 5 bases and J by 10 bases, and 12 bases separated the two germline ends. CDR1 is LGHDT, CDR2 YNNKEL, per germline (reference sequence).